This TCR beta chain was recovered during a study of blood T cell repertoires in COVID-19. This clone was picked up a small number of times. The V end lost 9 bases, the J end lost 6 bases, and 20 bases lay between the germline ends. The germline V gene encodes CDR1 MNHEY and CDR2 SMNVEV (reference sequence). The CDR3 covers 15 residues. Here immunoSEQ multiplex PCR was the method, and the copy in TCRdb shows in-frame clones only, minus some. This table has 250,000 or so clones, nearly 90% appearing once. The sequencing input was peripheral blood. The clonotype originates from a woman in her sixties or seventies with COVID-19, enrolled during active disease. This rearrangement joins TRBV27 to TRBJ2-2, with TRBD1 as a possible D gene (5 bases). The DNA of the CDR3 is TGTGCCAGAAAACAGGAACCGGGTAGGGCCGGGGAGCTGTTTTTT. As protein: CARKQEPGRAGELFF.